This TCR beta chain was captured by sequencing in a study of cytomegalovirus exposure and HLA in healthy donors. Study conclusions and caveats: Association of a missense DCLRE1C variant with TCR beta V- and J-gene trimming was reported in a later analysis.

The PCR employed 60 Vbeta primers together with 13 Jbeta primers. Clones were read by immunoSEQ multiplex PCR, and TCRdb kept only the in-frame ones, dropping some. The table for this sample gives 200,000 or so clones. This CDR3 comprises 15 residues. V dropped 3 bases and J dropped 3 bases, with 14 bases sitting between them. The germline V gene has CDR1 KGHSH and CDR2 LQKENI. With regard to this clone: Its matching antigen is unknown.

The sequence was obtained from a boy aged 5 to 17 in good health and CMV-seronegative. Sequencing was carried out using PBMCs. The chain is built from TRBV18 and TRBJ1-1; no definite D call. This CDR3 is CASSPTEGLDTEAFF. The CDR3, as DNA: TGTGCCAGCTCACCCACGGAGGGTCTCGACACTGAAGCTTTCTTT.